What follows describes a single T cell receptor (beta chain). As yet, its antigen is unknown. This entry is derived from a study of lymphopenia after photon versus proton radiotherapy. Points from the study as a whole: After the lymphocyte nadir, photon-treated repertoires showed oligoclonal expansion, especially of CD8+ Temra cells.

Trimming left V 5 bases short and J 4 bases short, with 11 bases between. The CDR3 totals 13 residues. CDR1 and CDR2 (germline): PRHDT, FYEKMQ (reference sequence). The assay was immunoSEQ multiplex PCR, and TCRdb's table has in-frame clones only and misses some. Among about 39,000 clones listed, approximately 90% were seen once. This TCR was sampled from a man between 60 and 70 years old with cholangiocarcinoma. The chain recombines TRBV13 with TRBJ1-1; a possible D gene is TRBD1 (6 bases). The input for sequencing was peripheral blood, taken from a patient treated with photon-based radiotherapy. CDR3 sequence reads: CASSVNRATEAFF. The CDR3 bases are TGTGCCAGCAGCGTGAACAGGGCCACTGAAGCTTTCTTT.